One sample yielded the 22 T cell receptor beta chains listed below, sequenced in a study of T cell responses to AZD1222 COVID-19 vaccine (dated by TCRdb to the early 2020s). The library came from the immunoSEQ multiplex PCR assay. TCRdb's version of the immuneACCESS table is confined to in-frame rearrangements and falls short of the full clone set. An unresolved V gene accounts for under half of the shortfall where checked; the remainder is of unknown origin. This sample gives more than 110,000 clones in total; 90% to 95% of them show up just once. More than 8% of the sample is in the top ten clones. The intended sense of this specimen's time point label: baseline before first vaccination. The source material was peripheral blood, sampled on day 0 of AZD1222 vaccination. The receptors come from an adult in good health.

This clone was found once. The chain combines TRBV19 with TRBJ2-4; no reliable D call. Between the trimmed V and J ends, which lost 2 bases and 2 bases, there was a span of 10 bases. The CDR3 is 15 residues long. The V gene's germline CDR1 is LNHDA and CDR2 SQIVND (reference sequence). The CDR3 sequence is CASSIPGETKNIQYF. The CDR3, as DNA: TGTGCCAGTAGTATACCCGGAGAAACCAAAAACATTCAGTACTTC. Filled out from reference TRBV19 and TRBJ2-4, the complete variable domain reads DGGITQSPKYLFRKEGQNVTLSCEQNLNHDAMYWYRQDPGQGLRLIYYSQIVNDFQKGDIAEGYSVSREKKESFPLTVTSAQKNPTAFYLCASSIPGETKNIQYFGAGTRLSVL.

The chain couples TRBV24-1 to TRBJ2-1; either TRBD1 or TRBD2 may supply D (6 bases each). Trimming cost V 4 bases and J 0 bases, with 12 bases left between them. Germline CDR1 is KGHDR and CDR2 is SFDVKD. This CDR3 is 16 amino acids long. Here the CDR3 DNA reads TGTGCCACCAGTGAAGGGGGACTGAGCTCCTACAATGAGCAGTTCTTC. Its protein is CATSEGGLSSYNEQFF.

This sequence joins TRBV7-9 and TRBJ2-7, with D unresolved. The V end was cut by 4 bases, the J end by 0 bases, with 10 bases between. Per germline, CDR1 SEHNR and CDR2 FQNEAQ (reference sequence). The length of the CDR3 is 14 residues. The CDR3 DNA is TGTGCCAGCAGCTCGACACGAAGCTCCTACGAGCAGTACTTC. Encoded protein: CASSSTRSSYEQYF.

The chain joins TRBV6-1 to TRBJ2-7; 8 bases align to TRBD2. Germline V gene sequence: CDR1 MNHNS, CDR2 SASEGT. After removal of 2 bases from V and 6 bases from J, the junction contained 6 bases not matched to a gene. This CDR3 has 14 amino acids. Written as DNA, the CDR3 is TGTGCCAGCAGTGAAAGGGGACTAGTCCTCGAGCAGTACTTC. This sequence encodes CASSERGLVLEQYF.

The genes are TRBV7-3 and TRBJ1-1, with 7 bases lining up with TRBD1. The CDR3 spans 14 residues. The germline CDR1 and CDR2 sequences are SGHTA and FQGTGA. With 5 bases clipped from V and 2 bases from J, the junction kept 5 bases outside the gene matches. The CDR3 spells CASSPGTANTEAFF. DNA for the CDR3: TGTGCCAGCAGCCCCGGGACAGCTAACACTGAAGCTTTCTTT. The full variable domain, its missing parts supplied by reference TRBV7-3 and TRBJ1-1, is GAGVSQTPSNKVTEKGKYVELRCDPISGHTALYWYRQSLGQGPEFLIYFQGTGAADDSGLPNDRFFAVRPEGSVSTLKIQRTERGDSAVYLCASSPGTANTEAFFGQGTRLTVV.

The chain employs TRBV27 and TRBJ2-4; 11 bases are shared with TRBD1. CDR1 and CDR2 (germline): MNHEY, SMNVEV (reference sequence). J lost 6 bases, V lost 6 bases, and 10 bases had no gene match. The length of the CDR3 is 16 residues. CDR3 loop: CASRERTGGVGNIQYF. The CDR3 bases are TGTGCCAGCAGGGAGCGGACAGGGGGCGTTGGAAACATTCAGTACTTC.

This clone was found a few times. This rearrangement joins TRBV30 to TRBJ1-3; D is undetermined. There are 12 residues in the CDR3. Germline loops: CDR1 GTSNPN, CDR2 SVGIG (reference sequence). The ends were cut back, 1 base at V and 3 bases at J, with 4 bases in the middle. In nucleotides, the CDR3 is TGTGCCTGGAGTGGGGGTGGAAACACCATATATTTT. It yields the protein CAWSGGGNTIYF. Filled out from reference TRBV30 and TRBJ1-3, the complete variable domain reads SQTIHQWPATLVQPVGSPLSLECTVEGTSNPNLYWYRQAAGRGLQLLFYSVGIGQISSEVPQNLSASRPQDRQFILSSKKLLLSDSGFYLCAWSGGGNTIYFGEGSWLTVV.

V gene TRBV30 combines with J gene TRBJ1-1; D call uncertain. Germline CDR1 and CDR2: GTSNPN and SVGIG (reference sequence). Trimming removed 2 bases from V and 1 base from J, with 11 bases in between. The CDR3 totals 14 residues. The CDR3 DNA sequence: TGTGCCTGGAGTCCCTTAACATCGAACACTGAAGCTTTCTTT. The encoded protein is CAWSPLTSNTEAFF.

This clone was recorded only once. The chain has TRBV30 and TRBJ1-5; 9 nucleotides line up with TRBD1. With V trimmed by 3 bases and J by 2 bases, 5 bases remained unmatched. The CDR3 runs to 15 residues. Germline-derived CDR1 and CDR2 are GTSNPN and SVGIG (reference sequence). For the CDR3, the DNA is TGTGCCTGGAGCCACAGGGGGCAAGGCAATCAGCCCCAGCATTTT. Amino acid sequence: CAWSHRGQGNQPQHF.

V and J are TRBV5-4 and TRBJ2-3; 10 bases fit TRBD2. CDR3 length equals 17 residues. Per the germline V gene, CDR1 is SGHNT and CDR2 is YYREEE (reference sequence). With V trimmed by 6 bases and J by 10 bases, 20 bases remained unmatched. CDR3 loop: CASKPWGASGGIAAQYF. CDR3 coding DNA: TGTGCCAGCAAACCATGGGGGGCTAGCGGGGGAATAGCTGCGCAGTATTTT.

This chain uses TRBV19 with TRBJ2-3, with D possibly being TRBD1 (5 bases). CDR3 length: 14 amino acids. Germline CDR1 and CDR2: LNHDA and SQIVND (reference sequence). Between the trimmed V and J ends, which lost 2 bases and 4 bases, there was a span of 10 bases. CDR3 residues: CASSISRAPDTQYF. The CDR3, as DNA: TGTGCCAGTAGTATAAGCAGGGCCCCAGATACGCAGTATTTT.

The chain has TRBV15 and TRBJ1-6, with 7 nucleotides matching TRBD1. Germline V gene lookup returns CDR1 LNHNV and CDR2 YYDKDF (reference sequence). The J segment lost 9 bases and the V segment lost 5 bases, leaving 13 bases of the junction unmatched. The CDR3 contains 16 residues. This CDR3 reads CATSRSREGGGSPLHF. CDR3 DNA sequence: TGTGCCACCAGCCGGTCTCGTGAAGGGGGCGGTTCACCCCTCCACTTT.

This clone was observed a single time. The V call is TRBV28, the J call TRBJ1-2; D not certain. The V gene's germline CDR1 is MDHEN and CDR2 SYDVKM. V was trimmed by 8 bases and J by 3 bases, leaving 10 bases between them. The CDR3 covers 12 residues. The CDR3 here is CASLLQDYGYTF. CDR3 bases: TGTGCCAGCCTCTTGCAGGACTATGGCTACACCTTC.

This chain connects TRBV3-1 (or the pseudogene TRBV3-2) to TRBJ2-2; 10 nucleotides agree with TRBD1. The junction had 3 bases not matched to a gene; V was cut back by 4 bases and J by 7 bases. CDR1 LGHDT and CDR2 YNNKEL come from the germline V gene (reference sequence). The CDR3 covers 14 residues. The CDR3 nucleotides read TGTGCCAGCAGCCGGACAGGGGGGTACGGGGAGCTGTTTTTT. Translating gives CASSRTGGYGELFF.

The chain joins TRBV19 to TRBJ2-5; D ambiguous. CDR3 length: 12 residues. Germline V gene lookup returns CDR1 LNHDA and CDR2 SQIVND (reference sequence). The V end was cut by 3 bases, the J end by 2 bases, with 4 bases between. CDR3: CASSMGQETQYF. The CDR3 region has the DNA TGTGCCAGTAGTATGGGACAAGAGACCCAGTACTTC. The full variable domain, with the rest looked up from reference TRBV19 and TRBJ2-5, is DGGITQSPKYLFRKEGQNVTLSCEQNLNHDAMYWYRQDPGQGLRLIYYSQIVNDFQKGDIAEGYSVSREKKESFPLTVTSAQKNPTAFYLCASSMGQETQYFGPGTRLLVL.

This chain joins TRBV5-4 and TRBJ2-2; the D is unclear. The germline V gene encodes CDR1 SGHNT and CDR2 YYREEE (reference sequence). The CDR3 runs 14 residues. Between the trimmed V and J ends, which lost 2 bases and 8 bases, there was a span of 13 bases. In nucleotides, the CDR3 is TGTGCCAGCAGCTTCTTCGGCGGTTCAGGGGAGCTGTTTTTT. Protein: CASSFFGGSGELFF.

The rearrangement uses TRBV10-3 and TRBJ2-2; 9 nucleotides agree with TRBD1. The CDR3 has 16 residues. CDR1 ENHRY and CDR2 SYGVKD come from the germline V gene. The V segment lost 2 bases and the J segment 7 bases; nucleotides outside the gene matches: 8. CDR3 in amino acids: CAISEVPGQGGGELFF. The CDR3, as DNA: TGTGCCATCAGTGAGGTTCCGGGACAGGGAGGCGGGGAGCTGTTTTTT.

The CDR3 region has the DNA TGTGCCAGTAGTATAGTGGGGAAGATCTCCCCTGACACCATATATTTT. This translates into CASSIVGKISPDTIYF. V usage is TRBV19 and J usage is TRBJ1-3; no firm D call. From germline, CDR1 is LNHDA and CDR2 SQIVND (reference sequence). This CDR3 has 16 residues. The ends were cut back, 1 base at V and 8 bases at J, with 18 bases in the middle.

This chain links TRBV19 with TRBJ1-6; 8 bases line up with TRBD1. V lost 7 bases, J lost 6 bases, and 17 bases stayed unmatched. The V gene's germline CDR1 is LNHDA and CDR2 SQIVND (reference sequence). The CDR3 has 18 residues. CDR3 residues: CASTPSGQGAPINSPLHF. The DNA of the CDR3 is TGTGCCAGTACCCCCTCAGGGCAGGGGGCGCCTATTAATTCACCCCTCCACTTT. Full variable domain (outside the CDR3, taken from reference TRBV19 and TRBJ1-6): DGGITQSPKYLFRKEGQNVTLSCEQNLNHDAMYWYRQDPGQGLRLIYYSQIVNDFQKGDIAEGYSVSREKKESFPLTVTSAQKNPTAFYLCASTPSGQGAPINSPLHFGNGTRLTVT.

The chain has TRBV3-1 (or the pseudogene TRBV3-2) and TRBJ2-3; D not certain. The CDR3 is made up of 15 amino acids. Trimming removed 2 bases from V and 3 bases from J, with 12 bases in between. Germline V gene data show CDR1 as LGHDT and CDR2 as YNNKEL (reference sequence). The CDR3 is CASSQFASKTDTQYF. In DNA form, the CDR3 reads TGTGCCAGCAGCCAATTTGCGTCCAAGACAGATACGCAGTATTTT.

The chain employs TRBV7-6 and TRBJ1-1; D is perhaps TRBD1 (5 bases). The CDR3 runs 13 residues. Germline loops: CDR1 SGHVS, CDR2 FNYEAQ. The germline V and J ends were trimmed by 7 bases and 3 bases, with 12 bases remaining between them. The CDR3 loop reads CASKAGIYTEAFF. In DNA, the CDR3 is TGTGCCAGCAAAGCAGGGATTTACACTGAAGCTTTCTTT.

This clone was observed a handful of times. Other nucleotide sequences in the sample specify the same CDR3. The chain couples TRBV7-9 to TRBJ1-4; TRBD1 aligns across 8 bases. J gave up 6 bases and V 4 bases, and 16 bases lay outside the gene matches. The germline V gene encodes CDR1 SEHNR and CDR2 FQNEAQ (reference sequence). The length of the CDR3 is 18 residues. The CDR3 here is CASSSGRLRGRQDEKLFF. In DNA, the CDR3 is TGTGCCAGCAGCTCGGGCAGGCTCAGGGGGCGCCAGGATGAAAAACTGTTTTTT. Based on the CDR3 plus reference TRBV7-9 and TRBJ1-4, the full variable domain is DTGVSQNPRHKITKRGQNVTFRCDPISEHNRLYWYRQTLGQGPEFLTYFQNEAQLEKSRLLSDRFSAERPKGSFSTLEIQRTEQGDSAMYLCASSSGRLRGRQDEKLFFGSGTQLSVL.